A selection of T cell receptor beta chains follows, all from one sample in a study of blood T cell repertoires in COVID-19. TCRdb's table, derived via immunoSEQ multiplex PCR, lists solely in-frame clones and lacks some. The sample has 30,000 to 40,000 clones; roughly 70% are singletons. Sequencing input: peripheral blood. These receptors originate from a man between 65 and 79 years old with COVID-19, enrolled during active disease. CDR3s include the opening cysteine and the closing phenylalanine or tryptophan. Fields, in order: CDR3 DNA, CDR3 protein, CDR3 length, J gene, clone size, V gene, D gene. D genes are given only for firm matches. Rows may omit the clone size; those that give it use once, few, many or a size class.

TGTGCCAGCAGCTTAGGTAGTAACGAGCAGTACTTC	CASSLGSNEQYF	12	TRBJ2-7	few	TRBV11-2	NA
TGTGCCAGTAGTCCGGACAGGGTCGACAATCAGCCCCAGCATTTT	CASSPDRVDNQPQHF	15	TRBJ1-5	few	TRBV19	TRBD1
TGCAGTGCTAGTGGTGCGCGGCCCCTCCACTTT	CSASGARPLHF	11	TRBJ1-6	NA	TRBV20-1	NA
TGTGCCAGCAGTTTAGGGACTTCCCGCGAGCTGTTTTTT	CASSLGTSRELFF	13	TRBJ2-2	NA	TRBV12-3/TRBV12-4	NA
TGTGCCAGCAGTCCCCAGGGACAGGGGTACCACGAGCAGTACTTC	CASSPQGQGYHEQYF	15	TRBJ2-7	few	TRBV28	TRBD1
TGCGCCAGCAGCTTAGACAGGGGAGGACGTGATGAAAAACTGTTTTTT	CASSLDRGGRDEKLFF	16	TRBJ1-4	NA	TRBV5-1	TRBD1
TGTGCCAGCAGCTCCCGTAGCGGGGTAAGAGCATACACCTTC	CASSSRSGVRAYTF	14	TRBJ1-2	NA	TRBV7-2	NA
TGCGCCAGCAGCCGGGAGGGCGGCTCTGGAAACACCATATATTTT	CASSREGGSGNTIYF	15	TRBJ1-3	NA	TRBV5-1	NA
TGTGCCAGCAGCTTGGGAGACAGGGGGAAAGCCCAGCATTTT	CASSLGDRGKAQHF	14	TRBJ1-5	NA	TRBV5-8	TRBD1
TGTGCCAGCAGCCATAGCGGGAGCACCGGGGAGCTGTTTTTT	CASSHSGSTGELFF	14	TRBJ2-2	NA	TRBV3-1/TRBV3-2	TRBD2
TGTGCCAGCTCACCCCCCGCGGCCGAGCAGTTCTTC	CASSPPAAEQFF	12	TRBJ2-1	once	TRBV18	NA